There are a few counts of the clone carrying this TCR beta chain. Its antigen remains unknown. The CDR3 has 14 residues. The V end was cut by 1 base, the J end by 4 bases, with 10 bases between. Germline V gene lookup returns CDR1 SEHNR and CDR2 FQNEAQ (reference sequence). TCRdb redid the calling of the RACE reads with MiXCR, one entry per CDR3 protein. The sample lists around 340,000 distinct CDR3 sequences; 6% to 8.5% were seen once. This entry belongs to a study of human T cells and chemical hapten exposure. Whole-study context: For sensitization, 2% DPC was applied to an approximately 2 cm by approximately 2 cm patch of upper inner arm skin. Overall study findings and caveats: Expanded TCRs were compared with controls, and the expanded TCRs formed significantly more large CDR3 similarity clusters.

Time point noted: patch test 1, 2 weeks after DPC sensitization. Treatment denoted: therapeutic diphenylcyclopropenone sensitization with weekly scalp DPC. J is TRBJ1-1 and V is TRBV7-9; no definite D call. This TCR derives from a woman aged 18-35 years with alopecia areata. Some clones in this sample may be carry-over from other donors' samples. Sample: whole blood, taken in connection with sensitization to the hapten diphenylcyclopropenone (DPC). The chain's CDR3 is CASSLGGRFTEAFF. CDR3 nucleotide sequence: TGTGCCAGCAGCTTAGGCGGGAGGTTCACTGAAGCTTTCTTT.